This TCR beta chain was identified during a study of shared clonotypes between healthy human individuals. Overall study context: Used for every donor were three CD4 naive, three CD4 memory, two CD8 naive and one CD8 memory plate.

Study conclusions and caveats: Sequencing of the sorted subsets was shown by rarefaction to be incomplete despite large depth.

CD45RO-negative, CCR7-positively selected cells formed the naive CD8 fraction, excluding terminally differentiated effector memory CD45RA+ cells. In the case of this clone: Its cognate antigen is unknown.

Germline V gene sequence: CDR1 MNHNY, CDR2 SVGAGI (reference sequence). The CDR3 runs 12 residues. Deletions cut 5 bases from V and 5 bases from J, with 10 bases between. Profiling relied on immunoSEQ multiplex PCR, and the TCRdb table lists in-frame clones only, not all of them. The sample lists hundreds of thousands of clones, roughly 98% seen once, with 0.3% to 0.35% in the top ten. The chain joins TRBV6-6 to TRBJ2-7, with D possibly being TRBD1 (6 bases). The sample consisted of naive CD8+ T cells sorted from blood. The sequence was collected from a man aged 25-40 years in good health. CDR3 DNA sequence: TGTGCCAGCAGTGAGGGGGTCCACGAGCAGTACTTC. This codes for CASSEGVHEQYF.